This passage covers 21 T cell receptor beta chains from one sample sequenced in a study of T cell repertoires in cytomegalovirus infection. TCRdb re-called the reads through MiXCR, storing one row per CDR3 protein. The table lists approximately 630,000 distinct CDR3 sequences, about 24% of them singletons. Material for sequencing was CD8+ T cells from PBMCs. These receptors all stem from a human donor in good health (CMV status not recorded). Some clones in this sample may be carry-over from other donors' samples.

The chain has TRBV29-1 and TRBJ2-1, with D possibly called TRBD1 or TRBD2 (5 bases each). Trimming removed 7 bases at V and 4 bases at J, with 17 bases between. Germline loops: CDR1 SQVTM, CDR2 ANQGSEA. There are 14 residues in the CDR3. The CDR3 DNA sequence: TGCAGCGCCGAAGGGACCCAGGGTTACAATGAGCAGTTCTTC. This gives the protein CSAEGTQGYNEQFF.

This clonotype was recorded many times. The chain has TRBV6-6 and TRBJ1-2, with 7 bases matching TRBD1. In germline, CDR1 is MNHNY, CDR2 SVGAGI (reference sequence). J gave up 5 bases and V 4 bases, and 7 bases lay outside the gene matches. The CDR3 consists of 14 residues. CDR3 loop: CASSSDRDEYGYTF. CDR3 sequence (DNA): TGTGCCAGCAGTTCTGACAGGGATGAATATGGCTACACCTTC.

Concerning this clonotype: A much bigger clone sits one base away, suggesting this may be a read error. The rearrangement uses TRBV20-1 and TRBJ1-5; weak D call: TRBD1 (6 bases). Germline V gene sequence: CDR1 DFQATT, CDR2 SNEGSKA (reference sequence). The CDR3 is made up of 13 amino acids. V gave up 7 bases and J gave up 3 bases, with 13 bases separating them. In DNA form, the CDR3 reads TGCAGTGTCACGGGACACCCCAATCAGCCCCAGCATTTT. It yields the protein CSVTGHPNQPQHF.

The chain combines TRBV9 with TRBJ1-1, with D possibly TRBD1 on 5 matching bases. V was trimmed by 4 bases and J by 5 bases, leaving 15 bases between them. The germline V gene has CDR1 SGDLS and CDR2 YYNGEE. There are 14 residues in the CDR3. DNA of the CDR3: TGTGCCAGCAGCCCCTATGGGGGGGGGACTGAAGCTTTCTTT. Translation gives CASSPYGGGTEAFF.

This clonotype was seen many times. The chain couples TRBV5-5 to TRBJ2-3; D not resolved. CDR3 length: 14 residues. Germline lookup yields CDR1 SGHKS and CDR2 YYEKEE (reference sequence). V was clipped by 1 base and J by 3 bases, with 9 bases between them. CDR3 DNA sequence: TGTGCCAGCAGCTTGTCTAAGGGAACAGATACGCAGTATTTT. Translation gives CASSLSKGTDTQYF.

This clonotype was counted many times. This rearrangement joins TRBV7-9 to TRBJ2-7; D ambiguous. Deletions cut 3 bases from V and 6 bases from J, with 9 bases between. Germline V gene lookup returns CDR1 SEHNR and CDR2 FQNEAQ (reference sequence). This CDR3 spans 12 amino acids. The CDR3 is CASSFDGSEQYV. CDR3 coding DNA: TGTGCCAGCAGCTTCGACGGCTCCGAGCAGTACGTC.

This chain links TRBV6-2 or TRBV6-3 with TRBJ2-7; 7 nucleotides match TRBD2. After removal of 2 bases from V and 0 bases from J, the junction contained 1 base not matched to a gene. CDR3 length: 14 residues. Looked up from germline, CDR1 is MNHEY and CDR2 is SVGEGT. DNA of the CDR3: TGTGCCAGCAGTTACGGGGGGGTCTCCTACGAGCAGTACGTC. This sequence encodes CASSYGGVSYEQYV.

This clonotype was counted once. Compared with germline, one end of the junction differs, possibly owing to a read error. This chain uses TRBV15 with TRBJ2-2; 13 bases align to TRBD2. The germline V gene encodes CDR1 LNHNV and CDR2 YYDKDF (reference sequence). CDR3 length equals 17 residues. Written as DNA, the CDR3 is TGTGTCACCAGCGGGGGACTAGCGGGGTCGGACACCGGGGAGCTGTTTTTT. Its translation: CVTSGGLAGSDTGELFF.

Comment on this clonotype: The junction departs from the called germline gene at one end, perhaps through a read error. V gene TRBV7-9 combines with J gene TRBJ2-1; TRBD2 might be the D (5 bases). The CDR3 runs 10 residues. CDR1 is SEHNR and CDR2 is FQNEAQ in the germline V gene (reference sequence). The CDR3, as DNA: TGTGTCAGCACACGGGGAGAGCAGTTCTTC. This codes for CVSTRGEQFF.

The chain combines TRBV28 with TRBJ1-1; TRBD1 is a possible D gene (5 bases). CDR1 and CDR2 from the germline V gene are MDHEN and SYDVKM. V shed 5 bases and J shed 0 bases, with 16 bases lying between them. The CDR3 has 16 residues. The CDR3 sequence is CASSGEGDWMNTEAFF. CDR3 coding DNA: TGTGCCAGCAGTGGGGAAGGGGACTGGATGAACACTGAAGCTTTCTTT. The full variable domain, in which reference TRBV28 and TRBJ1-1 provide the parts outside the CDR3, is DVKVTQSSRYLVKRTGEKVFLECVQDMDHENMFWYRQDPGLGLRLIYFSYDVKMKEKGDIPEGYSVSREKKERFSLILESASTNQTSMYLCASSGEGDWMNTEAFFGQGTRLTVV.

In this sample, this clonotype turned up many times. The chain has TRBV7-2 and TRBJ1-5, with D possibly being TRBD1 (5 bases). Trimming cost V 5 bases and J 3 bases, with 17 bases left between them. Germline V gives CDR1 SGHTA, CDR2 FQGNSA. The CDR3 runs to 16 residues. CDR3 amino acids: CASSLRAVPINQPQHF. Written as DNA, the CDR3 is TGTGCCAGCAGCCTCAGGGCGGTTCCTATCAATCAGCCCCAGCATTTT.

This sequence joins TRBV28 and TRBJ2-7; tentative D call: TRBD1 (5 bases). Germline values: CDR1 MDHEN, CDR2 SYDVKM. Trimming pared 6 bases from V and 4 bases from J, leaving 19 bases between. This CDR3 region has 15 residues. The CDR3 DNA reads as TGTGCCAGCAGACACCTTAAGGCAGGGCGGTACGAGCAGTACGTC. This translates into CASRHLKAGRYEQYV.

This clonotype was seen many times. The CDR3 loop is CASKGRSRGYTF. The CDR3 DNA reads as TGTGCCAGCAAGGGAAGATCTCGGGGCTACACCTTC. The gene calls are TRBV7-2 and TRBJ1-2, with D hard to call. Germline CDR1 and CDR2: SGHTA and FQGNSA. The CDR3 spans 12 residues. The V and J ends lost 7 bases and 8 bases respectively, with 14 bases between them.

This chain uses TRBV7-4 with TRBJ2-1; D is perhaps TRBD1 (5 bases). This CDR3 has 13 amino acids. Germline assignment: CDR1 SGHVT and CDR2 SQSDAQ. The V end lost 2 bases, the J end lost 7 bases, and 9 bases lay between the germline ends. The CDR3 region has the DNA TGTGCCAGCAGCTTACAGGGTGTAAATGAGCAGTTCTTC. It translates to CASSLQGVNEQFF.

This clonotype was seen only a few times. A read error may account for a junction end that differs from germline. The chain joins TRBV13 to TRBJ2-3, with D possibly being TRBD1 (6 bases). The CDR3 length is 15 residues. The germline CDR1 and CDR2 sequences are PRHDT and FYEKMQ (reference sequence). CDR3 nucleotide sequence: TGTGCTAGCAGCCCAACCGGGACATACACAGATACGCAGTATTTT. Translated, it gives CASSPTGTYTDTQYF.

The chain couples TRBV5-1 to TRBJ1-1; 7 positions agree with TRBD1. Germline-derived CDR1 and CDR2 are SGHRS and YFSETQ. The CDR3 is 16 amino acids. The V and J ends lost 5 bases and 3 bases, in that order; junction bases with no gene match: 13. CDR3 sequence: CASSLTGFGGHTEAFF. Written as DNA, the CDR3 is TGCGCCAGCAGTCTGACAGGGTTTGGGGGTCACACTGAAGCTTTCTTT. The full variable domain, in which reference TRBV5-1 and TRBJ1-1 provide the parts outside the CDR3, is KAGVTQTPRYLIKTRGQQVTLSCSPISGHRSVSWYQQTPGQGLQFLFEYFSETQRNKGNFPGRFSGRQFSNSRSEMNVSTLELGDSALYLCASSLTGFGGHTEAFFGQGTRLTVV.

The chain uses TRBV7-2 and TRBJ2-3, with 8 bases lining up with TRBD1. The CDR3 consists of 16 residues. Germline CDR1 is SGHTA and CDR2 is FQGNSA. Germline trimming cut 5 bases from V and 2 bases from J; bases unmatched to any gene: 9. This chain's CDR3 is CASSTTGDRITDTQYF. DNA of the CDR3: TGTGCCAGCAGCACCACCGGGGACAGGATCACAGATACGCAGTATTTT.

This clonotype was seen many times. The J gene is TRBJ2-2, the V gene TRBV6-6; no firm D call. This CDR3 comprises 13 residues. CDR1 is MNHNY and CDR2 is SVGAGI in the germline V gene (reference sequence). With 8 bases removed from V and 5 bases from J, the gap between germline ends came to 12 bases. The CDR3 nucleotides are TGTGCCAGCCGCCCCAGAGGAACCGGGGAGCTGTTTTTT. Protein: CASRPRGTGELFF.

This clonotype was seen at least ten times. The chain has TRBV7-2 and TRBJ2-5; 9 bases align to TRBD2. With 5 bases clipped from V and 4 bases from J, the junction kept 11 bases outside the gene matches. CDR1 and CDR2 from the germline V gene are SGHTA and FQGNSA. The CDR3 runs to 16 residues. CDR3 protein: CASSQFGGGAIETQYF. DNA for the CDR3: TGTGCCAGCAGCCAGTTTGGCGGGGGGGCAATAGAGACCCAGTACTTC.

This clonotype was counted between two and nine times. This chain joins TRBV4-2 and TRBJ2-2; 12 nucleotides line up with TRBD1. The J segment lost 8 bases and the V segment lost 3 bases, leaving 7 bases of the junction unmatched. The CDR3 has 16 residues. Germline V lookup: CDR1 LGHNA, CDR2 YNFKEQ. The CDR3 loop reads CASSHPGTGGYGELFF. CDR3 DNA sequence: TGTGCCAGCAGCCACCCCGGGACAGGGGGCTATGGGGAGCTGTTTTTT.

This rearrangement joins TRBV25-1 to TRBJ2-3, with 9 bases that match TRBD1. J was trimmed by 2 bases and V by 1 base; bases with no gene match: 4. Germline V gene sequence: CDR1 MGHDK, CDR2 SYGVNS. This CDR3 is 16 amino acids long. Here the CDR3 DNA reads TGTGCCAGCAGTGAATCGAGGACAGGGGACACAGATACGCAGTATTTT. This translates into CASSESRTGDTDTQYF.